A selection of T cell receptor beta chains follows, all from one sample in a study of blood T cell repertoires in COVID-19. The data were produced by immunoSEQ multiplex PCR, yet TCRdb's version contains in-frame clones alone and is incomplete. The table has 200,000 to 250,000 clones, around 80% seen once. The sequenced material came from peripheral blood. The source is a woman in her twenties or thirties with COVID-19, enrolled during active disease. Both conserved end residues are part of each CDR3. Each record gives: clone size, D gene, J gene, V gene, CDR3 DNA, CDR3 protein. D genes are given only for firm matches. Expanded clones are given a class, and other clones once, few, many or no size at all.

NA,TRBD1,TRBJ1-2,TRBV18,TGTGCCAGCTCACCCTCCGGGACAGGCTATGGCTACACCTTC,CASSPSGTGYGYTF
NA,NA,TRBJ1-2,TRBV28,TGTGCCAGCACCCGACAGAACTATGGCTACACCTTC,CASTRQNYGYTF
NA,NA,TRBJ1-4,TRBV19,TGTGCCAGTAGTATAGGTCGGTTTAATGAAAAACTGTTTTTT,CASSIGRFNEKLFF
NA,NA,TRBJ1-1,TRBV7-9,TGTGCCAGCAGCCCACTGTATCTCCCATTGTGTTTCTTT,CASSPLYLPLCFF
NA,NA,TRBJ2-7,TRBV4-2,TGTGCCAGCAGCCAAGGATTGAGGGTTGGTGGGTCCGAGCAGTACTTC,CASSQGLRVGGSEQYF
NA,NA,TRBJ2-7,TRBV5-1,TGCGCCAGCAGCACCCATTTCGCTGAGGACGAGCAGTACTTC,CASSTHFAEDEQYF
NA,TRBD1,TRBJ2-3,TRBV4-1,TGCGCCAGCAGCCAAGGGCTAACAGGGGGCACAGATACGCAGTATTTT,CASSQGLTGGTDTQYF
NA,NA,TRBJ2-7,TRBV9,TGTGCCAGCAGCGTAGGAGTCAAGAACTACGAGCAGTACTTC,CASSVGVKNYEQYF
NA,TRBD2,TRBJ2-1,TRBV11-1,TGTGCCAGCAGCTTCTCAGCGGGACCCCTCAATGAGCAGTTCTTC,CASSFSAGPLNEQFF
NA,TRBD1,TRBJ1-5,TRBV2,TGTGCCAGCAGTGGAGGGACAGGGAGGGATCAGCCCCAGCATTTT,CASSGGTGRDQPQHF
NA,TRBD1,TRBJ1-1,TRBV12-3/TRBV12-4,TGTGCCAGCAGGGGACAGGGGCACACTGAAGCTTTCTTT,CASRGQGHTEAFF
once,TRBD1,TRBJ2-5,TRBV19,TGTGCCAGTAGCCCCCCAGGGGGAGAAGAGACCCAGTACTTC,CASSPPGGEETQYF
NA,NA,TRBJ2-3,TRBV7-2,TGTGCCAGCAGCTCAACACAGGGAACAGATACGCAGTATTTT,CASSSTQGTDTQYF
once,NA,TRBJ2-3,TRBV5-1,TGCGCCAGCAGCTTACAGGGGAGGTCCGATACGCAGTATTTT,CASSLQGRSDTQYF
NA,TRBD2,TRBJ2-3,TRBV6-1,TGTGCCAGCAGTGAAGAGTTAGCGGGGGGGCCAGATACGCAGTATTTT,CASSEELAGGPDTQYF
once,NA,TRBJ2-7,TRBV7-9,TGTGCCAGCAGCCCGAAGGGGGAGTCCCCCTACGAGCAGTACTTC,CASSPKGESPYEQYF
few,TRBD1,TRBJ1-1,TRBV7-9,TGTGCCAGCAGCTCCACCGACAGGGTGAACACTGAAGCTTTCTTT,CASSSTDRVNTEAFF
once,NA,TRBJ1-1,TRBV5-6,TGTGCCAGCAGCTTGCCCTCCAGGGACACTGAAGCTTTCTTT,CASSLPSRDTEAFF
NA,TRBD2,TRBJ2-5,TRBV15,TGTGCCACCAGCAGAGCGGCTAGCGGGCCTAACCCTCAAGAGACCCAGTACTTC,CATSRAASGPNPQETQYF
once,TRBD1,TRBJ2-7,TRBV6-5,TGTGCCAGCAGTCCTCTTTCGGGACAGGGGAGTCTCTTC,CASSPLSGQGSLF
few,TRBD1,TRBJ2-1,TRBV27,TGTGCCAGCAGGTCGGACAGGAGCTCCTACAATGAGCAGTTCTTC,CASRSDRSSYNEQFF
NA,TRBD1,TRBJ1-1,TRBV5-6,TGTGCCAGCAGCTTTCCCGGGACAGGGGGCGACAAGAACACTGAAGCTTTCTTT,CASSFPGTGGDKNTEAFF
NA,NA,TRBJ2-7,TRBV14,TGTGCCAGCAGCCAAGATTTGACGGGGTACGAGCAGTACTTC,CASSQDLTGYEQYF
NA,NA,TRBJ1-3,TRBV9,TGTGCCAGCAGCGTAGCCGTACAGAGCTCTGGAAACACCATATATTTT,CASSVAVQSSGNTIYF
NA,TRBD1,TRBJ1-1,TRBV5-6,TGTGCCAGCAGCTCCACAGGGGGAGGCGGCACTGAAGCTTTCTTT,CASSSTGGGGTEAFF
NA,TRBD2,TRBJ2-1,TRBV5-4,TGTGCCAGCAGCTGGCCCGCTAGCGGGATAAATGAGCAGTTCTTC,CASSWPASGINEQFF
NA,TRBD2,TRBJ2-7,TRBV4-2,TGTGCCAGCAGCCCCCAAGAAGCGGGAGGCCCCCACGAGCAGTACTTC,CASSPQEAGGPHEQYF
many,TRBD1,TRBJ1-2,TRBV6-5,TGTGCCAGCAGGTGGACAGGGGAGGGTGGCTACACCTTC,CASRWTGEGGYTF
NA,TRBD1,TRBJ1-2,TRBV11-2,TGTGCCAGCAGCTTCCCACAGGGGTACTATGGCTACACCTTC,CASSFPQGYYGYTF
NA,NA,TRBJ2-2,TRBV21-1,TGTGCCAGCAGCAAAGATAAAGGGAGGAACACCGGGGAGCTGTTTTTT,CASSKDKGRNTGELFF
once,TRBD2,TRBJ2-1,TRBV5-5,TGTGCCAGCAGCTCGACACCGACTAGCCGAATCTCCTACAATGAGCAGTTCTTC,CASSSTPTSRISYNEQFF
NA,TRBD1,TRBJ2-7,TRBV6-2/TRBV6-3,TGTGCCAGCAGTTATTGGGCAGGGGGCTTTTCCCTAACCTACGAGCAGTACTTC,CASSYWAGGFSLTYEQYF
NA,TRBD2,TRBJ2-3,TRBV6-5,TGTGCCAGCAGTCCACGACTAGCACAAGATACGCAGTATTTT,CASSPRLAQDTQYF
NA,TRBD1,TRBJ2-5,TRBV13,TGTGCCAGCAGCTTAAGGACAGGGGGCCAAGAGACCCAGTACTTC,CASSLRTGGQETQYF
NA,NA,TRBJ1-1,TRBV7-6,TGTGCCAGCAGAGGTGGAGGGGCTGGCACTGAAGCTTTCTTT,CASRGGGAGTEAFF
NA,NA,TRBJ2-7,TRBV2,TGTGCCAGCAAGGGGGGAGGGGAGTACGAGCAGTACTTC,CASKGGGEYEQYF
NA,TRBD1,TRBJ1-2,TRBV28,TGTGCCAGCAGTTTGTCAGGGGGCTATGGCTACACCTTC,CASSLSGGYGYTF
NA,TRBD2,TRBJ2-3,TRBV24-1,TGTGCCACCAGTGAAACCGGGACTAGAGACACGCAGTATTTT,CATSETGTRDTQYF
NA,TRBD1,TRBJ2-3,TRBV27,TGTGCCAGCAGCCGCCGGACAGGGTCGGGCACAGATACGCAGTATTTT,CASSRRTGSGTDTQYF
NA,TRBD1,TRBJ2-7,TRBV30,TGTGCCTGGAGTGTAGGGACAGGGTTCTACGAGCAGTACTTC,CAWSVGTGFYEQYF